This T cell receptor beta chain was captured in a study of blood T cells in healthy people across ages. Alongside a J-beta primer mix, a sample-barcoded 5' primer served in a second PCR lasting 7 to 11 cycles. TCRdb itself ran the 5' RACE reads through MiXCR, one entry per CDR3 protein. The data show about 830,000 distinct CDR3 sequences, 55% to 65% seen once. This clonotype has a handful of counts. V was pared by 4 bases and J by 4 bases, with 3 bases of the junction left unmatched. The CDR3 extends over 13 amino acids. The germline V gene encodes CDR1 DFQATT and CDR2 SNEGSKA (reference sequence). The clonotype comes from a man aged 30-40 years in good health. Sequenced material: blood. The chain uses TRBV20-1 and TRBJ2-7; 11 positions agree with TRBD1. The CDR3 region has the DNA TGCAGTGCTATGGACAGGGGGCCGTACGAGCAGTACTTC. Protein: CSAMDRGPYEQYF.